Below are 21 T cell receptor beta chains sequenced from a single sample in a study of shared clonotypes between healthy human individuals. The repertoire was sequenced with immunoSEQ multiplex PCR; TCRdb's copy has only in-frame clones and lacks some. Of some 2.3 million clones detected, over 90% appear once; the ten largest clones hold 0.35% to 0.5%. What was sequenced was naive CD4+ T cells from PBMCs. Documented subset: CD45RA+ positively selected. Every receptor here comes from a man younger than 35 in good health. Some clones in this sample may be carry-over from other donors' samples.

In the case of this clone: This sample includes further DNA sequences coding for the same CDR3. The chain carries TRBV11-2 and TRBJ2-1; D gene unclear. Germline V lookup: CDR1 SGHAT, CDR2 FQNNGV. CDR3 length: 13 amino acids. Trimming removed 5 bases at V and 4 bases at J, with 9 bases between. The CDR3 region is CASSPRRYNEQFF. Here the CDR3 DNA reads TGTGCCAGCAGCCCTAGACGGTACAATGAGCAGTTCTTC.

The chain has TRBV7-2 and TRBJ2-1; TRBD2 agrees at 7 bases. This CDR3 spans 15 amino acids. CDR1 and CDR2 (germline): SGHTA, FQGNSA. V gave up 6 bases and J gave up 4 bases; unmatched junction bases: 9. This chain's CDR3 is CASSPSGDTYNEQFF. DNA for the CDR3: TGTGCCAGCAGTCCTAGCGGTGATACGTACAATGAGCAGTTCTTC.

The V call is TRBV29-1, the J call TRBJ1-2; TRBD1 might be the D (6 bases). The germline V and J ends were trimmed by 7 bases and 4 bases, with 13 bases remaining between them. CDR1 is SQVTM, CDR2 ANQGSEA, per germline. CDR3 length: 12 residues. CDR3 region: CSGGGRFYGYTF. CDR3 in DNA: TGCAGCGGGGGGGGCAGATTCTATGGCTACACCTTC.

The chain recombines TRBV28 with TRBJ1-2, with 9 bases aligning to TRBD1. Germline values: CDR1 MDHEN, CDR2 SYDVKM. V was clipped by 6 bases and J by 8 bases; unmatched bases: 10. This CDR3 is 14 amino acids long. The CDR3 coding sequence is TGTGCCAGCAGGGCCACCGGGACAGGGATCGGCTACACCTTC. It encodes CASRATGTGIGYTF.

The CDR3 DNA follows: TGTGCCAGCAGCAGCCAGGGGAGAAGCTATGGCTACACCTTC. The encoded protein is CASSSQGRSYGYTF. The chain couples TRBV7-9 to TRBJ1-2; possibly TRBD1 for D (6 bases). V was cut by 5 bases and J by 4 bases, with 14 bases left in between. Germline V gives CDR1 SEHNR, CDR2 FQNEAQ (reference sequence). The CDR3 length is 14 residues.

The CDR3: CASSRRTGGFSEQYF. CDR3 in DNA: TGTGCCAGCAGCCGAAGGACAGGGGGATTTTCGGAGCAGTACTTC. The genes are TRBV7-9 and TRBJ2-7; 10 positions match TRBD1. Unmatched junction bases numbered 11, after V lost 5 bases and J lost 7 bases. CDR1 and CDR2 (germline): SEHNR, FQNEAQ (reference sequence). The CDR3 covers 15 residues.

The J gene is TRBJ2-1, the V gene TRBV11-2; a possible D gene is TRBD1 (6 bases). Germline CDR1 SGHAT, CDR2 FQNNGV. Trimming stripped 5 bases from V and 2 bases from J, with 13 bases between. There are 15 residues in the CDR3. The CDR3 here is CASSPRDTAYNEQFF. DNA of the CDR3: TGTGCCAGCAGCCCTAGGGACACCGCCTACAATGAGCAGTTCTTC. Together with reference TRBV11-2 and TRBJ2-1, the CDR3 gives the full variable domain: EAGVAQSPRYKIIEKRQSVAFWCNPISGHATLYWYQQILGQGPKLLIQFQNNGVVDDSQLPKDRFSAERLKGVDSTLKIQPAKLEDSAVYLCASSPRDTAYNEQFFGPGTRLTVL.

CDR3 protein: CASSPDATKNIQYF. The CDR3 coding sequence is TGTGCCAGCAGCCCCGACGCGACCAAAAACATTCAGTACTTC. The chain links TRBV7-9 to TRBJ2-4; D gene unclear. Per germline, CDR1 SEHNR and CDR2 FQNEAQ (reference sequence). The CDR3 is 14 amino acids. Between the trimmed V and J ends, which lost 5 bases and 2 bases, there was a span of 10 bases.

The J gene is TRBJ1-2, the V gene TRBV6-5; 7 bases fit TRBD1. The CDR3 runs to 14 residues. J was trimmed by 4 bases and V by 5 bases; bases with no gene match: 7. Germline loops: CDR1 MNHEY, CDR2 SVGAGI. The chain's CDR3 is CASSKQTGIYGYTF. In nucleotides, the CDR3 is TGTGCCAGCAGTAAACAGACAGGGATCTATGGCTACACCTTC.

This chain uses TRBV5-1 with TRBJ1-1; no reliable D call. V lost 2 bases and J 8 bases, leaving 13 bases between the germline ends. The germline gives CDR1 SGHRS, CDR2 YFSETQ. This CDR3 spans 13 amino acids. In DNA, the CDR3 is TGCGCCAGCAGCTTAAGCGTCCCCAGGGAAGCTTTCTTT. Encoded protein: CASSLSVPREAFF.

Remarks on this clone: Distinct nucleotide sequences in the sample also encode this CDR3. The V call is TRBV7-3, the J call TRBJ2-5, with 7 bases identical to TRBD2. The germline gives CDR1 SGHTA, CDR2 FQGTGA. V lost 2 bases to trimming and J lost 4 bases; unmatched junction nucleotides: 4. The CDR3 contains 14 residues. The DNA for the CDR3 is TGTGCCAGCAGCTTATCCGGCGGGAGAGAGACCCAGTACTTC. Amino acids: CASSLSGGRETQYF.

This chain connects TRBV7-6 to TRBJ2-2, with D unresolved. There are 13 residues in the CDR3. V was trimmed by 2 bases and J by 7 bases, leaving 8 bases between them. The germline V gene has CDR1 SGHVS and CDR2 FNYEAQ. The DNA for the CDR3 is TGTGCCAGCAGCTTACGGGCAATCGGGGAGCTGTTTTTT. Protein: CASSLRAIGELFF.

The chain couples TRBV4-1 to TRBJ2-6; D ambiguous. V lost 3 bases, J lost 0 bases, and 9 bases lay in between. The CDR3 contains 16 residues. Germline V gene lookup returns CDR1 MGHRA and CDR2 YSYEKL. The CDR3 loop is CASSQDGNSGANVLTF. As DNA, the CDR3 is TGCGCCAGCAGCCAGGACGGAAACTCTGGGGCCAACGTCCTGACTTTC.

The chain links TRBV11-2 to TRBJ2-5; D might be TRBD1 or TRBD2, each matching 6 bases. The length of the CDR3 is 14 residues. Trimming stripped 5 bases from V and 5 bases from J, with 15 bases between. Germline V lookup: CDR1 SGHAT, CDR2 FQNNGV. CDR3 nucleotides: TGTGCCAGCAGCCCTACACGGGGGCATGAGACCCAGTACTTC. It yields the protein CASSPTRGHETQYF.

The V gene is TRBV7-2, the J gene TRBJ2-7, with 13 bases identical to TRBD2. The V segment lost 5 bases and the J segment 0 bases; nucleotides outside the gene matches: 4. From germline, CDR1 is SGHTA and CDR2 FQGNSA. The CDR3 totals 16 residues. The CDR3 sequence: CASSLGTSGISYEQYF. Here the CDR3 DNA reads TGTGCCAGCAGCCTCGGGACTAGCGGGATCTCCTACGAGCAGTACTTC.

Concerning this clone: This specimen includes other DNA sequences encoding the same CDR3. V and J are TRBV18 and TRBJ1-1, with no clear D. Germline lookup yields CDR1 KGHSH and CDR2 LQKENI. The CDR3 totals 15 residues. V gave up 3 bases and J gave up 0 bases, with 11 bases separating them. The CDR3: CASSPGTGMNTEAFF. CDR3 DNA: TGTGCCAGCTCACCGGGTACGGGGATGAACACTGAAGCTTTCTTT.

Regarding this clone: Other DNA sequences of this sample code for an identical CDR3. The chain recombines TRBV6-5 with TRBJ1-5; TRBD1 aligns across 9 bases. Per the germline V gene, CDR1 is MNHEY and CDR2 is SVGAGI. J lost 7 bases, V lost 6 bases, and 7 bases had no gene match. The CDR3 consists of 14 residues. CDR3 protein: CASRPGQGRQPQHF. The CDR3 DNA follows: TGTGCCAGCAGGCCGGGACAGGGCAGGCAGCCCCAGCATTTT.

Comment on this clone: A junction boundary mismatches the germline segment, possibly from a read error. This chain links TRBV27 with TRBJ1-2; TRBD1 agrees at 9 bases. Per the germline V gene, CDR1 is MNHEY and CDR2 is SMNVEV (reference sequence). The CDR3 is made up of 18 amino acids. The CDR3 is CASSLSPAAVDRGDGFPF. As DNA, the CDR3 is TGTGCCAGCAGTTTATCTCCGGCAGCGGTCGACAGGGGGGATGGCTTCCCCTTC.

Note on this clone: Additional DNA sequences in this sample encode the identical CDR3. V usage is TRBV19 and J usage is TRBJ2-7; 10 bases are shared with TRBD1. With 6 bases clipped from V and 0 bases from J, the junction kept 2 bases outside the gene matches. This CDR3 spans 14 amino acids. Germline CDR1 is LNHDA and CDR2 is SQIVND (reference sequence). CDR3 loop: CASRRTGGSYEQYF. CDR3 DNA: TGTGCCAGTAGACGGACAGGGGGCTCCTACGAGCAGTACTTC.

The chain couples TRBV27 to TRBJ2-7; D possibly corresponds to TRBD1 (7 bases). Trimming removed 3 bases at V and 8 bases at J, with 23 bases between. The germline V gene has CDR1 MNHEY and CDR2 SMNVEV (reference sequence). CDR3 size: 16 residues. This CDR3 is CASSFFGGASGQKQYF. The CDR3 nucleotides are TGTGCCAGCAGTTTTTTCGGGGGCGCTTCGGGACAGAAGCAGTACTTC.

This clone has just one count. This chain joins TRBV5-1 and TRBJ2-1; D perhaps matches TRBD2 (5 bases). This CDR3 is built from 16 residues. Germline V lookup: CDR1 SGHRS, CDR2 YFSETQ. V dropped 0 bases and J dropped 6 bases, with 16 bases sitting between them. CDR3 amino acids: CASSLAGLASANEQFF. The CDR3 DNA is TGCGCCAGCAGCTTGGCCGGGCTAGCATCTGCCAATGAGCAGTTCTTC.